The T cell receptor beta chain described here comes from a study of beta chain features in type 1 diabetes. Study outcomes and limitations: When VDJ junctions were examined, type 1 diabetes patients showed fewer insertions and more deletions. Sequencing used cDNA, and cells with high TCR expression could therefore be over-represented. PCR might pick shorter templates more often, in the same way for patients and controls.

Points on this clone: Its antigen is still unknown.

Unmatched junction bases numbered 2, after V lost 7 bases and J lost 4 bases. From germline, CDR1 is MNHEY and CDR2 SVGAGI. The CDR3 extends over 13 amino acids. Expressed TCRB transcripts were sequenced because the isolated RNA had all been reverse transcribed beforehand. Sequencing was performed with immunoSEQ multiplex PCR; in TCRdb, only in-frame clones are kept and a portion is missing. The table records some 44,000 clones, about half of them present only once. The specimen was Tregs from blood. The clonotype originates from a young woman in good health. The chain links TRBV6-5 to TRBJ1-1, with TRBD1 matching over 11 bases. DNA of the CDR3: TGTGCCAGCACTGGGACAGGGGGCACTGAAGCTTTCTTT. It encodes CASTGTGGTEAFF.